Each of the 9 T cell receptor beta chains below was sequenced from the same sample in a study of Ad26.COV2.S vaccination and SARS-CoV-2 variants. Only in-frame clones appear in the TCRdb table, and some are missing; sequencing was by immunoSEQ multiplex PCR. The sample contains approximately 300,000 clones, roughly 84% of which appear only once. The treatment was: 15 to 20 received Ad26.COV2.S at low or high dose, single or two shots; about 5 received placebo; per-sample allocation not given. The samples were gathered on day 63 after the first injection of vaccine or placebo. The sample here was peripheral blood, taken in a trial of Ad26.COV2.S vaccine versus placebo. Receptor source: a person aged 18-65 years who received the Ad26.COV2.S COVID-19 vaccine or a placebo.

The chain uses TRBV3-1 (or the pseudogene TRBV3-2) and TRBJ2-2; no reliable D call. V lost 3 bases, J lost 5 bases, and 10 bases lay in between. The CDR3 consists of 14 residues. In germline, CDR1 is LGHDT, CDR2 YNNKEL (reference sequence). CDR3 in amino acids: CASSQLSSTGELFF. The CDR3 bases are TGTGCCAGCAGCCAGCTAAGTTCGACCGGGGAGCTGTTTTTT.

The V and J genes are TRBV4-1 and TRBJ1-2; 8 bases map to TRBD1. Trimming cost V 2 bases and J 6 bases; bases outside gene matches: 5. The CDR3 extends over 14 amino acids. Germline V gene data show CDR1 as MGHRA and CDR2 as YSYEKL. In nucleotides, the CDR3 is TGCGCCAGCAGCCAACGGACAGGGCTTGATGGCTACACCTTC. Translation: CASSQRTGLDGYTF.

The V call is TRBV7-8, the J call TRBJ2-2; 10 bases align to TRBD1. J was trimmed by 1 base and V by 1 base; bases with no gene match: 0. CDR3 length: 16 amino acids. Germline V gene lookup returns CDR1 SGHVS and CDR2 FQNEAQ. CDR3 nucleotide sequence: TGTGCCAGCAGCTTAGGGGACAGGGGGAACACCGGGGAGCTGTTTTTT. Protein sequence: CASSLGDRGNTGELFF.

The chain combines TRBV11-2 with TRBJ2-3; D gene ambiguous. The length of the CDR3 is 13 residues. Trimming removed 2 bases at V and 1 base at J, with 4 bases between. In germline, CDR1 is SGHAT, CDR2 FQNNGV. This CDR3 is CASSLTGTDTQYF. CDR3 nucleotide sequence: TGTGCCAGCAGCTTAACGGGCACAGATACGCAGTATTTT.

This clone was observed once. The rearrangement joins TRBV6-1 to TRBJ2-5; D is tentatively TRBD1 or TRBD2 (5 bases each). Germline CDR1 and CDR2: MNHNS and SASEGT. V lost 5 bases and J 4 bases, leaving 14 bases between the germline ends. The CDR3 runs 14 residues. CDR3 DNA: TGTGCCAGCAGTCCGGGGACGAAACGAGAGACCCAGTACTTC. Translation gives CASSPGTKRETQYF.

The sample holds one count of this clone. CDR3 bases: TGTGCCAGCAGCTACAGACTAGGACCGTCAGATACGCAGTATTTT. This gives the protein CASSYRLGPSDTQYF. The genes are TRBV7-6 and TRBJ2-3, with a tentative D call TRBD2 (6 bases). Per germline, CDR1 SGHVS and CDR2 FNYEAQ. CDR3 length equals 15 residues. The ends were cut back, 4 bases at V and 4 bases at J, with 15 bases in the middle.

J is TRBJ1-2 and V is TRBV5-4; D remains ambiguous. The CDR3 contains 14 residues. Germline CDR1 SGHNT, CDR2 YYREEE (reference sequence). With 1 base removed from V and 2 bases from J, the gap between germline ends came to 9 bases. CDR3 region: CASSLRFQNYGYTF. The CDR3 DNA reads as TGTGCCAGCAGCTTGAGGTTCCAGAACTATGGCTACACCTTC.

This clone was seen only a few times. The chain recombines TRBV30 with TRBJ1-6, with D possibly TRBD1 on 5 matching bases. The CDR3 is made up of 17 amino acids. The V and J ends lost 1 base and 7 bases respectively, with 20 bases between them. Germline V gene data show CDR1 as GTSNPN and CDR2 as SVGIG (reference sequence). The CDR3 protein is CAWSAQWDGRKNSPLHF. CDR3 nucleotides: TGTGCCTGGAGTGCACAATGGGACGGCCGAAAAAATTCACCCCTCCACTTT. Full variable domain (rest looked up from reference TRBV30 and TRBJ1-6): SQTIHQWPATLVQPVGSPLSLECTVEGTSNPNLYWYRQAAGRGLQLLFYSVGIGQISSEVPQNLSASRPQDRQFILSSKKLLLSDSGFYLCAWSAQWDGRKNSPLHFGNGTRLTVT.

This chain connects TRBV19 to TRBJ1-1, with TRBD1 identical over 7 bases. V shed 3 bases and J 3 bases; nucleotides not matched to a gene: 13. The CDR3 covers 17 residues. Germline V gives CDR1 LNHDA, CDR2 SQIVND (reference sequence). The CDR3 loop is CASSIARRGQGDTEAFF. The DNA for the CDR3 is TGTGCCAGTAGTATTGCAAGGCGTGGCCAGGGGGACACTGAAGCTTTCTTT.